The sequence of this T cell receptor (beta chain) was determined in a study of T cells after yellow fever vaccination. The CDR3 loop spans 13 amino acids. The germline gives CDR1 SGHTA, CDR2 FQGTGA. V lost 5 bases and J 4 bases, leaving 10 bases between the germline ends. For TCR, cDNA came from 5'RACE template switching, which added a universal primer site and UMIs. A single record per CDR3 protein comes from TCRdb applying MiXCR to the 5' RACE reads. The table has about 340,000 distinct CDR3 sequences, under 15% seen once. This clonotype turned up a few times. The clonotype was recovered from a man aged 18 to 30 who received the YFV17D yellow fever vaccine. The source was CD4+ T cells sorted from PBMCs, collected 15 days after the yellow fever booster vaccination. The rearrangement joins TRBV7-3 to TRBJ2-3; maybe TRBD2 (5 bases). CDR3 amino acids: CASSGLGPDTQYF. DNA for the CDR3: TGTGCCAGCAGCGGACTTGGGCCAGATACGCAGTATTTT.